The sequence of this T cell receptor (beta chain) was determined in a study of control samples from healthy donors and cancer patients. TCRdb's table, derived via immunoSEQ multiplex PCR, lists solely in-frame clones and lacks some. The profile shows 130,000 or so clones, 80% to 95% of them singletons. Sequencing was performed on blood. The receptor comes from a man in his forties in good health.

CDR3 in amino acids: CASSAQGWGTEAFF. CDR3 coding DNA: TGTGCCAGCTCAGCACAGGGTTGGGGCACTGAAGCTTTCTTT. This sequence joins TRBV18 and TRBJ1-1, with a tentative D call TRBD1 (6 bases). The CDR3 has 14 amino acids. The germline V and J ends were trimmed by 5 bases and 4 bases, with 14 bases remaining between them. CDR1 and CDR2 from the germline V gene are KGHSH and LQKENI.